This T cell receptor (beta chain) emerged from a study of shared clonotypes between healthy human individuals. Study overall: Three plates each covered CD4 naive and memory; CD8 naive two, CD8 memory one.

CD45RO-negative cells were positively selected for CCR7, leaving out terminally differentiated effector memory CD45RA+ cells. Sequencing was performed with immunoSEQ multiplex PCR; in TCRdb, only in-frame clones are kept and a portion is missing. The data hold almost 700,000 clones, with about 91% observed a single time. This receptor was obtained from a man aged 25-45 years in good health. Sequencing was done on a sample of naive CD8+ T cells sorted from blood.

CDR3: CASSLAGGLNEQFF. The CDR3 DNA follows: TGTGCCAGCAGCTTAGCGGGAGGGCTCAATGAGCAGTTCTTC. The chain couples TRBV14 to TRBJ2-1; 11 nucleotides line up with TRBD2. The CDR3 spans 14 residues. Losses at the gene ends were 5 bases for V and 6 bases for J; bases not matched to a gene: 3. Germline lookup yields CDR1 SGHDN and CDR2 FVKESK.